Given below is one T cell receptor (beta chain) in context. What it recognizes is unknown. The protocol was immunoSEQ multiplex PCR, while the TCRdb copy is restricted to in-frame clones and leaves out a portion. This sample yields about 87,000 clones, of which over 85% are seen a single time; 0.46% belongs to the top ten. Thawed PBMCs were FACS-sorted into unstimulated CD4+CD25+CD127- regulatory T cells, CD4+CD25- non-regulatory cells, CD4 and CD8 cells. This entry is derived from a study of Tregs in tolerant kidney transplant recipients. Study context: Related graft donors supplied nonmyeloablative bone marrow transplants, and mixed chimerism was transient. Study findings and constraints: Biological reproducibility was not directly addressed in this study. For some patients, primers changed over time, blocking nucleotide-level comparison.

CDR3 length: 14 amino acids. CDR1 and CDR2 (germline): SQVTM, ANQGSEA. V lost 4 bases and J lost 1; bases outside the gene matches: 5. Sequences were derived from CD4+ T cells from blood, sampled before the transplant. The genes are TRBV29-1 and TRBJ1-1, with TRBD1 matching 8 bases. This TCR was recovered from a human donor who received a combined kidney and bone marrow transplant. CDR3 residues: CSVGTGLANTEAFF. The DNA of the CDR3 is TGCAGCGTTGGGACAGGGTTGGCGAACACTGAAGCTTTCTTT.